The 24 T cell receptor beta chains in this list originate from one sample, sequenced in a study of T cell responses to AZD1222 COVID-19 vaccine. The table came from immunoSEQ multiplex PCR; TCRdb's copy has only in-frame clones and leaves some out. The table includes fewer than 120,000 clones, about 85% detected once. Sample: peripheral blood, taken on day 0 of AZD1222 vaccination. Every receptor here comes from an adult in good health.

This rearrangement joins TRBV6-5 to TRBJ1-5; D gene unclear. Germline V gene data show CDR1 as MNHEY and CDR2 as SVGAGI. V lost 2 bases and J 7 bases, leaving 12 bases between the germline ends. CDR3 length: 14 residues. The chain's CDR3 is CASSYGPGEQPQHF. The CDR3 DNA follows: TGTGCCAGCAGTTACGGCCCGGGAGAGCAGCCCCAGCATTTT.

J is TRBJ1-6 and V is TRBV28; 7 bases are a match to TRBD1. The trim removed 6 bases at V and 6 bases at J, leaving 5 bases unmatched. The CDR3 covers 14 residues. CDR1 and CDR2 from the germline V gene are MDHEN and SYDVKM. This chain's CDR3 is CASRRQGGNSPLHF. In nucleotides, the CDR3 is TGTGCCAGCAGGCGACAGGGCGGTAATTCACCCCTCCACTTT.

The J gene is TRBJ1-1, the V gene TRBV7-8; 7 bases fit TRBD1. J gave up 4 bases and V 5 bases, and 7 bases lay outside the gene matches. The CDR3 totals 14 residues. CDR1 is SGHVS and CDR2 is FQNEAQ in the germline V gene. CDR3 sequence: CASSPRDSFTEAFF. In nucleotides, the CDR3 is TGTGCCAGCAGCCCGCGGGACAGCTTCACTGAAGCTTTCTTT.

The V gene is TRBV5-8, the J gene TRBJ1-6; D unresolved. In germline, CDR1 is SGHTS, CDR2 YDEGEE. This CDR3 region has 13 residues. V lost 0 bases and J 8 bases, leaving 6 bases between the germline ends. The CDR3 DNA reads TGTGCCAGCAGCTTGGCCGGAGATTCACCCCTCCACTTT. It specifies CASSLAGDSPLHF.

In this sample, this clone turned up many times. The rearrangement uses TRBV11-2 and TRBJ2-1, with D uncertain. Germline V CDR1 and CDR2: SGHAT, FQNNGV. This CDR3 has 15 residues. Trimming shortened V by 5 bases and J by 1 base, and 12 bases separated the two germline ends. DNA for the CDR3: TGTGCCAGCAGCCTCCTAGGGCAGTCCTACAATGAGCAGTTCTTC. Translating gives CASSLLGQSYNEQFF.

Comment on this clone: This sample also contains other DNA sequences that code for the same CDR3. The gene calls are TRBV5-1 and TRBJ2-5, with 7 bases lining up with TRBD1. Germline-derived CDR1 and CDR2 are SGHRS and YFSETQ. The V and J ends lost 2 bases and 0 bases, in that order; junction bases with no gene match: 1. CDR3 length equals 14 residues. The CDR3 bases are TGCGCCAGCAGCTTAGGACAGGACCAAGAGACCCAGTACTTC. This sequence encodes CASSLGQDQETQYF.

The chain recombines TRBV19 with TRBJ2-1; 8 bases match TRBD2. This CDR3 has 19 amino acids. CDR1 and CDR2 from the germline V gene are LNHDA and SQIVND (reference sequence). Unmatched junction bases numbered 21, after V lost 7 bases and J lost 4 bases. CDR3 nucleotides: TGTGCCAGTATGGCGGGGACTAGTCACCGCCTAGGGTTATACAATGAGCAGTTCTTC. It yields the protein CASMAGTSHRLGLYNEQFF.

V gene TRBV19 combines with J gene TRBJ2-1; 7 positions match TRBD2. Germline loops: CDR1 LNHDA, CDR2 SQIVND (reference sequence). The CDR3 runs to 14 residues. V was pared by 3 bases and J by 8 bases, with 7 bases of the junction left unmatched. In nucleotides, the CDR3 is TGTGCCAGTAGTATCTTCCCCACTAGCGATGAGCAGTTCTTC. This sequence encodes CASSIFPTSDEQFF.

This rearrangement joins TRBV19 to TRBJ1-1; D unclear. Germline CDR1 reads LNHDA; CDR2 reads SQIVND (reference sequence). The CDR3 is 16 residues long. Trimming pared 5 bases from V and 4 bases from J, leaving 20 bases between. CDR3 residues: CASSAPGLPEGTEAFF. DNA of the CDR3: TGTGCCAGTAGTGCCCCCGGACTCCCGGAGGGCACTGAAGCTTTCTTT.

This clone was detected once. The chain joins TRBV30 to TRBJ1-1; TRBD1 is a possible D gene (6 bases). There are 14 residues in the CDR3. Germline V gene data show CDR1 as GTSNPN and CDR2 as SVGIG (reference sequence). Trimming left V 5 bases short and J 1 base short, with 14 bases between. CDR3: CAWSEGVENTEAFF. CDR3 bases: TGTGCCTGGTCCGAGGGGGTTGAGAACACTGAAGCTTTCTTT.

Note on this clone: At one boundary the junction diverges from the germline segment, which might be a read error. V and J are TRBV7-7 and TRBJ2-3; 11 bases align to TRBD1. Per germline, CDR1 SSHAT and CDR2 FNYEAQ (reference sequence). This CDR3 has 15 amino acids. CDR3 DNA: TGTGCTAGCAGTCCCGGGACAGGGGGTGGAGATACGCAGTATTTT. It yields the protein CASSPGTGGGDTQYF.

The chain employs TRBV20-1 and TRBJ1-6, with TRBD1 matching over 9 bases. CDR1 DFQATT and CDR2 SNEGSKA come from the germline V gene (reference sequence). Losses at the gene ends were 3 bases for V and 10 bases for J; bases not matched to a gene: 7. The CDR3 has 14 residues. The CDR3 spells CSASYQDRGSPLHF. The CDR3 DNA reads TGCAGTGCTAGTTACCAGGACAGGGGATCACCCCTCCACTTT.

A few counts support this clone. This sequence joins TRBV9 and TRBJ2-2; 10 bases agree with TRBD2. CDR1 is SGDLS, CDR2 YYNGEE, per germline. V trimming: 0 bases; J trimming: 3 bases; junction bases outside the gene matches: 2. The CDR3 length is 16 residues. CDR3 region: CASSVGLAGDTGELFF. CDR3 coding DNA: TGTGCCAGCAGCGTAGGGCTAGCGGGGGACACCGGGGAGCTGTTTTTT.

The CDR3: CSVEMPSEETQYF. In DNA form, the CDR3 reads TGCAGCGTTGAAATGCCTTCTGAAGAGACCCAGTACTTC. This sequence joins TRBV29-1 and TRBJ2-5; no definite D call. The V end was cut by 2 bases, the J end by 3 bases, with 10 bases between. The germline gives CDR1 SQVTM, CDR2 ANQGSEA. The length of the CDR3 is 13 residues.

This clone was picked up a small number of times. V and J are TRBV2 and TRBJ1-3; D is unclear. In germline, CDR1 is SNHLY, CDR2 FYNNEI. The ends were cut back, 7 bases at V and 0 bases at J, with 13 bases in the middle. The CDR3 is made up of 15 amino acids. The CDR3 region has the DNA TGTGCCAGCACCCCGGGGAGGAGCTCTGGAAACACCATATATTTT. Protein sequence: CASTPGRSSGNTIYF.

The chain couples TRBV24-1 to TRBJ2-3; 11 nucleotides align to TRBD2. Germline V gene data show CDR1 as KGHDR and CDR2 as SFDVKD. This CDR3 comprises 14 residues. The J segment lost 3 bases and the V segment lost 10 bases, leaving 5 bases of the junction unmatched. CDR3 coding DNA: TGTGCCACGGAGGGACTAGCGGAAACAGATACGCAGTATTTT. This sequence encodes CATEGLAETDTQYF.

V gene TRBV19 combines with J gene TRBJ2-5; D might be TRBD1 (6 bases). This CDR3 has 16 residues. Trimming cost V 4 bases and J 0 bases, with 15 bases left between them. CDR1 is LNHDA, CDR2 SQIVND, per germline (reference sequence). The DNA for the CDR3 is TGTGCCAGTAGTACCCACCGGGACACCAACCAAGAGACCCAGTACTTC. As protein: CASSTHRDTNQETQYF.

The chain has TRBV28 and TRBJ2-1; D not certain. Germline CDR1 reads MDHEN; CDR2 reads SYDVKM. The CDR3 extends over 13 amino acids. V was trimmed by 5 bases and J by 6 bases, leaving 11 bases between them. The DNA of the CDR3 is TGTGCCAGCAGTACCTCCTTCCGCAATGAGCAGTTCTTC. Translation: CASSTSFRNEQFF.

The chain employs TRBV21-1 and TRBJ1-2; the D segment call TRBD1 is taken from the table without a DNA check. TRBV21-1 is described as a pseudogene. The CDR3 is made up of 15 amino acids. CDR3 amino acids: CASITTLTPTHGYTF. CDR3 bases: TGTGCCAGCATCACCACATTAACCCCAACCCATGGCTACACCTTC.

The V gene is TRBV28, the J gene TRBJ1-4, with D unresolved. The germline V gene encodes CDR1 MDHEN and CDR2 SYDVKM. The CDR3 totals 11 residues. V lost 7 bases to trimming and J lost 8 bases, with 8 bases between them. Here the CDR3 reads CASMENEKLFF. The CDR3 nucleotides are TGTGCCAGCATGGAGAACGAAAAACTGTTTTTT.

The V gene is TRBV9, the J gene TRBJ2-3; the match to TRBD2 covers 13 bases. Trimming cost V 2 bases and J 5 bases; bases outside gene matches: 2. Looked up from germline, CDR1 is SGDLS and CDR2 is YYNGEE. This CDR3 is 15 amino acids long. CDR3 sequence: CASSVTSGRRDTQYF. The DNA of the CDR3 is TGTGCCAGCAGCGTGACTAGCGGGAGGAGAGATACGCAGTATTTT.

V usage is TRBV7-9 and J usage is TRBJ2-2, with 7 nucleotides matching TRBD1. The V and J ends lost 7 bases and 4 bases, in that order; junction bases with no gene match: 9. The CDR3 totals 15 residues. The germline gives CDR1 SEHNR, CDR2 FQNEAQ (reference sequence). As DNA, the CDR3 is TGTGCCAGCAAGACAGGGATCGGTGGCACCGGGGAGCTGTTTTTT. Its protein product is CASKTGIGGTGELFF.

J is TRBJ2-5 and V is TRBV28, with TRBD2 as a possible D gene (6 bases). The CDR3 totals 16 residues. The germline gives CDR1 MDHEN, CDR2 SYDVKM. Trimming pared 2 bases from V and 0 bases from J, leaving 13 bases between. CDR3 bases: TGTGCCAGCAGTTTAGCGGGGCCCATGTACCAAGAGACCCAGTACTTC. Translating gives CASSLAGPMYQETQYF. Supplemented by reference TRBV28 and TRBJ2-5, the full variable domain reads DVKVTQSSRYLVKRTGEKVFLECVQDMDHENMFWYRQDPGLGLRLIYFSYDVKMKEKGDIPEGYSVSREKKERFSLILESASTNQTSMYLCASSLAGPMYQETQYFGPGTRLLVL.

This chain joins TRBV4-1 and TRBJ2-7; 7 bases align to TRBD2. CDR1 is MGHRA and CDR2 is YSYEKL in the germline V gene. The CDR3 has 17 amino acids. V shed 0 bases and J 0 bases; nucleotides not matched to a gene: 8. The CDR3 nucleotides are TGCGCCAGCAGCCAAGATCCTCGACAGCGGGACTCCTACGAGCAGTACTTC. Translation gives CASSQDPRQRDSYEQYF.